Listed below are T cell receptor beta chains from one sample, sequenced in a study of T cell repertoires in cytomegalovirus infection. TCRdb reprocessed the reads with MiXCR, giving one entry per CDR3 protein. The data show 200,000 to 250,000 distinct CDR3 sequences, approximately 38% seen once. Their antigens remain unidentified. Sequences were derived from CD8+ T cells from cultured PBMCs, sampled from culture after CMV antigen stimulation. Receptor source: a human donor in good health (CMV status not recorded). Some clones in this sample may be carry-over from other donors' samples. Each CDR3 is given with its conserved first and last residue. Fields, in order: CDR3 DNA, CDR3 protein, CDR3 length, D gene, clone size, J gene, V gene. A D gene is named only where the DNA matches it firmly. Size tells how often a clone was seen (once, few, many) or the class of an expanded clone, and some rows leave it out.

cdr3_nt: TGTGCCAGCAGTTGGGGGGAGGGCACAGATACGCAGTATTTT; cdr3_aa: CASSWGEGTDTQYF; cdr3_length: 14; d_call: .; clone_size: few; j_call: TRBJ2-3; v_call: TRBV28
cdr3_nt: TGTGCCAGCAGTTACTCGCGGACCTATGGCTACACCTTC; cdr3_aa: CASSYSRTYGYTF; cdr3_length: 13; d_call: .; clone_size: .; j_call: TRBJ1-2; v_call: TRBV6-5
cdr3_nt: TGTGCCAGCAGACCGACTCCGACACCTTCCTACAATGAGCAGTTCTTC; cdr3_aa: CASRPTPTPSYNEQFF; cdr3_length: 16; d_call: .; clone_size: .; j_call: TRBJ2-1; v_call: TRBV6-5
cdr3_nt: TGTGCCAGCACCGGGACAGGGTTAGAGGAGGCCGGGGAGCTGTTTTTT; cdr3_aa: CASTGTGLEEAGELFF; cdr3_length: 16; d_call: TRBD1; clone_size: few; j_call: TRBJ2-2; v_call: TRBV28
cdr3_nt: TGTGCCAGCAGCTTATCGGGACAGGGCAATCAGCCCCAGCATTTT; cdr3_aa: CASSLSGQGNQPQHF; cdr3_length: 15; d_call: TRBD1; clone_size: few; j_call: TRBJ1-5; v_call: TRBV7-9
cdr3_nt: TGCGCCAGCAGCTCAAGCGGGAGGGACACCGGGGAGCTGTTTTTT; cdr3_aa: CASSSSGRDTGELFF; cdr3_length: 15; d_call: TRBD2; clone_size: few; j_call: TRBJ2-2; v_call: TRBV4-1
cdr3_nt: TGCAGTGCTAGAGATTTTAACGCGGCGAACACTGAAGCTTTCTTT; cdr3_aa: CSARDFNAANTEAFF; cdr3_length: 15; d_call: .; clone_size: few; j_call: TRBJ1-1; v_call: TRBV20-1
cdr3_nt: TGTGCCAGCAGCCCAACAGGTGTTGACCACAATGAGCAGTTCTTC; cdr3_aa: CASSPTGVDHNEQFF; cdr3_length: 15; d_call: .; clone_size: .; j_call: TRBJ2-1; v_call: TRBV7-2
cdr3_nt: TGTGCCAGCAACCTTCAAAAGAACACTGAAGCTTTCTTT; cdr3_aa: CASNLQKNTEAFF; cdr3_length: 13; d_call: .; clone_size: .; j_call: TRBJ1-1; v_call: TRBV5-6
cdr3_nt: TGTGCCAGCATGTCAGGCCGCGATAATTCACCCCTCCACTTT; cdr3_aa: CASMSGRDNSPLHF; cdr3_length: 14; d_call: .; clone_size: .; j_call: TRBJ1-6; v_call: TRBV2
cdr3_nt: TGCAGTGCTGCCGGGACAGGAGATGAAAAACTGTTTTTT; cdr3_aa: CSAAGTGDEKLFF; cdr3_length: 13; d_call: TRBD1; clone_size: .; j_call: TRBJ1-4; v_call: TRBV20-1
cdr3_nt: TGTGCCAGCAGCTATAGCGGGAGAGACAACAATGAGCAGTTCTTC; cdr3_aa: CASSYSGRDNNEQFF; cdr3_length: 15; d_call: TRBD2; clone_size: few; j_call: TRBJ2-1; v_call: TRBV11-1
cdr3_nt: TGCAGCGTTGAACAGGAAACAAATGTCATTACGCAGTATTTT; cdr3_aa: CSVEQETNVITQYF; cdr3_length: 14; d_call: .; clone_size: .; j_call: TRBJ2-3; v_call: TRBV29-1
cdr3_nt: TGTGCCAGCAACACTAGGGTAGGAGAAGCTTTCTTT; cdr3_aa: CASNTRVGEAFF; cdr3_length: 12; d_call: .; clone_size: few; j_call: TRBJ1-1; v_call: TRBV7-3
cdr3_nt: TGCAGTGCTAGAGATACGGGGGGCGACGGGGAGACCCAGTACTTC; cdr3_aa: CSARDTGGDGETQYF; cdr3_length: 15; d_call: .; clone_size: few; j_call: TRBJ2-5; v_call: TRBV20-1
cdr3_nt: TGTGCCAGCAGCCCCCCCGGGGGGGACGGTTACGGCTACACCTTC; cdr3_aa: CASSPPGGDGYGYTF; cdr3_length: 15; d_call: .; clone_size: .; j_call: TRBJ1-2; v_call: TRBV12-3/TRBV12-4
cdr3_nt: TGTGCCAGCAGCTTCCCAACAGCGAACACTGAAGCTTTCTTT; cdr3_aa: CASSFPTANTEAFF; cdr3_length: 14; d_call: .; clone_size: .; j_call: TRBJ1-1; v_call: TRBV5-6
cdr3_nt: TGTGCCAGCAGTTTACGGGGGAGGGGGGGATACGAGCAGTACTTC; cdr3_aa: CASSLRGRGGYEQYF; cdr3_length: 15; d_call: .; clone_size: .; j_call: TRBJ2-7; v_call: TRBV12-3/TRBV12-4
cdr3_nt: TGTGCCAGCAGCCCGTCAGGACTAGCGGGAGGGAATGAGCAGTTCTTC; cdr3_aa: CASSPSGLAGGNEQFF; cdr3_length: 16; d_call: TRBD2; clone_size: many; j_call: TRBJ2-1; v_call: TRBV7-9
cdr3_nt: TGTGCCAGCAGCTTCTCCGACAGGGAGTACGAGCAGTACTTC; cdr3_aa: CASSFSDREYEQYF; cdr3_length: 14; d_call: TRBD1; clone_size: many; j_call: TRBJ2-7; v_call: TRBV7-9
cdr3_nt: TGTGCCAGTAGTACCCGGGGAGGGGGCAATAGCAATCAGCCCCAGCATTTT; cdr3_aa: CASSTRGGGNSNQPQHF; cdr3_length: 17; d_call: TRBD1; clone_size: few; j_call: TRBJ1-5; v_call: TRBV19
cdr3_nt: TGTGCCAGCAGCTTAGGGACTTGGACAGGGGAGCAGCCCCAGCATTTT; cdr3_aa: CASSLGTWTGEQPQHF; cdr3_length: 16; d_call: TRBD1; clone_size: few; j_call: TRBJ1-5; v_call: TRBV7-6
cdr3_nt: TGTGCCAGCAGTCCCGGGGGGGGGCGCAATGAGCAGTTCTTC; cdr3_aa: CASSPGGGRNEQFF; cdr3_length: 14; d_call: TRBD2; clone_size: .; j_call: TRBJ2-1; v_call: TRBV11-2
cdr3_nt: TGTGCCAGCAGCCAGAGACAGGGGATAGGCGAGCAGTACTTC; cdr3_aa: CASSQRQGIGEQYF; cdr3_length: 14; d_call: TRBD1; clone_size: .; j_call: TRBJ2-7; v_call: TRBV3-1
cdr3_nt: TGTGCCAGCAGCTTTGTACCAGGACGATCTGGGGCTTACTACAATGAGCAGTTCTTC; cdr3_aa: CASSFVPGRSGAYYNEQFF; cdr3_length: 19; d_call: .; clone_size: .; j_call: TRBJ2-1; v_call: TRBV11-2
cdr3_nt: TGTGCCAGCAGCCCTCCCATAATCAGGGGCTCGGGGAATGAGCAGTTCTTC; cdr3_aa: CASSPPIIRGSGNEQFF; cdr3_length: 17; d_call: .; clone_size: few; j_call: TRBJ2-1; v_call: TRBV7-6
cdr3_nt: TGTGCCAGCAGTGAGACTAGCGGGGGTCATACCTACAATGAGCAGTTCTTC; cdr3_aa: CASSETSGGHTYNEQFF; cdr3_length: 17; d_call: TRBD2; clone_size: .; j_call: TRBJ2-1; v_call: TRBV2
cdr3_nt: TGTGCCAGCAGCTTGACAGGGGCCAGCTACAATGAGCAGTTCTTC; cdr3_aa: CASSLTGASYNEQFF; cdr3_length: 15; d_call: TRBD1; clone_size: .; j_call: TRBJ2-1; v_call: TRBV7-8
cdr3_nt: TGTGCCAGCAGCTTAGCCTTCAGGGGAAGCACAGATACGCAGTATTTT; cdr3_aa: CASSLAFRGSTDTQYF; cdr3_length: 16; d_call: .; clone_size: many; j_call: TRBJ2-3; v_call: TRBV7-6
cdr3_nt: TGTGCCAGCAGCCCTCGGACAGGGACGAACCAAAAGACCCAGTACTTC; cdr3_aa: CASSPRTGTNQKTQYF; cdr3_length: 16; d_call: TRBD1; clone_size: .; j_call: TRBJ2-5; v_call: TRBV7-3
cdr3_nt: TGTGCCAGCAGCTTAATAACAGGCTTAGGCTACAATGAGCAGTTCTTC; cdr3_aa: CASSLITGLGYNEQFF; cdr3_length: 16; d_call: .; clone_size: many; j_call: TRBJ2-1; v_call: TRBV7-3
cdr3_nt: TGTGCCAGCAGCGTGGGGGCTTATGAGCAGTTCTTC; cdr3_aa: CASSVGAYEQFF; cdr3_length: 12; d_call: .; clone_size: .; j_call: TRBJ2-1; v_call: TRBV7-9
cdr3_nt: TGTGCCAGCAGCTACCAACAGGGTAGGAAGACCCAGTACTTC; cdr3_aa: CASSYQQGRKTQYF; cdr3_length: 14; d_call: .; clone_size: few; j_call: TRBJ2-5; v_call: TRBV5-6
cdr3_nt: TGTGCCAGCAGCTTAGGTGGCCGGGGGTCTCATGAGCAGTTCTTC; cdr3_aa: CASSLGGRGSHEQFF; cdr3_length: 15; d_call: .; clone_size: few; j_call: TRBJ2-1; v_call: TRBV7-6
cdr3_nt: TGTGCCACAACCTCCGCGCGCCGGGAGGGAGATACGCAGTATTTT; cdr3_aa: CATTSARREGDTQYF; cdr3_length: 15; d_call: TRBD2; clone_size: .; j_call: TRBJ2-3; v_call: TRBV24-1
cdr3_nt: TGTGCCAGCAGCTTTAGCGGGACGGCCTACAATGAGCAGTTCTTC; cdr3_aa: CASSFSGTAYNEQFF; cdr3_length: 15; d_call: TRBD2; clone_size: many; j_call: TRBJ2-1; v_call: TRBV7-2
cdr3_nt: TGTGCCAGCAGCTTTGGGGCGGGCAAAAAAGGCAATGAGCAGTTCTTC; cdr3_aa: CASSFGAGKKGNEQFF; cdr3_length: 16; d_call: .; clone_size: few; j_call: TRBJ2-1; v_call: TRBV11-2
cdr3_nt: TGTGCCAGCAGTTTGTCAGACAGGGTGGGGAATGAGCAGTTCTTC; cdr3_aa: CASSLSDRVGNEQFF; cdr3_length: 15; d_call: TRBD1; clone_size: few; j_call: TRBJ2-1; v_call: TRBV27
cdr3_nt: TGTGCCAGCAGTTCCCCTCAAACAGGTCCGAGCACAGATACGCAGTATTTT; cdr3_aa: CASSSPQTGPSTDTQYF; cdr3_length: 17; d_call: .; clone_size: .; j_call: TRBJ2-3; v_call: TRBV6-2/TRBV6-3
cdr3_nt: TGCGCCAGCAGCCTATTCCTTGGGGTGCCCACAGATACGCAGTATTTT; cdr3_aa: CASSLFLGVPTDTQYF; cdr3_length: 16; d_call: .; clone_size: .; j_call: TRBJ2-3; v_call: TRBV4-1
cdr3_nt: TGTGCCAGCGGGCCTAGCGCATACACCGGGGAGCTGTTTTTT; cdr3_aa: CASGPSAYTGELFF; cdr3_length: 14; d_call: .; clone_size: .; j_call: TRBJ2-2; v_call: TRBV28
cdr3_nt: TGTGCCAGCAGTCCCCCTAGCAGGTGGGGAGGGGCTGGAAACACCATATATTTT; cdr3_aa: CASSPPSRWGGAGNTIYF; cdr3_length: 18; d_call: .; clone_size: .; j_call: TRBJ1-3; v_call: TRBV12-3/TRBV12-4
cdr3_nt: TGTGCCAGCAGCGTACTAGCGGGAGAATCAAAGACCCAGTACTTC; cdr3_aa: CASSVLAGESKTQYF; cdr3_length: 15; d_call: TRBD2; clone_size: .; j_call: TRBJ2-5; v_call: TRBV7-8
cdr3_nt: TGTGCCAGCAGTTTAGGCCTCCACAATGAGCAGTTCTTC; cdr3_aa: CASSLGLHNEQFF; cdr3_length: 13; d_call: .; clone_size: few; j_call: TRBJ2-1; v_call: TRBV12-3/TRBV12-4
cdr3_nt: TGCAGTGCTAGAACCTGGGGGAGGGTCACTGAAGCTTTCTTT; cdr3_aa: CSARTWGRVTEAFF; cdr3_length: 14; d_call: .; clone_size: .; j_call: TRBJ1-1; v_call: TRBV20-1
cdr3_nt: TGTGCCAGCAGCTTAGCGCGGGGGCTAAGAGATAGCAATCAGCCCCAGCATTTT; cdr3_aa: CASSLARGLRDSNQPQHF; cdr3_length: 18; d_call: .; clone_size: few; j_call: TRBJ1-5; v_call: TRBV7-9
cdr3_nt: TGTGCCAGCAGTGCCCGGACAGGGACCACAGATACGCAGTATTTT; cdr3_aa: CASSARTGTTDTQYF; cdr3_length: 15; d_call: TRBD1; clone_size: .; j_call: TRBJ2-3; v_call: TRBV6-1
cdr3_nt: TGTGCCAGTAGTATAGACAGGGAGGGATACACTGAAGCTTTCTTT; cdr3_aa: CASSIDREGYTEAFF; cdr3_length: 15; d_call: .; clone_size: .; j_call: TRBJ1-1; v_call: TRBV19
cdr3_nt: TGTGCCAGCAGCCCCCGCAGGGACTATAATTCACCCCTCCACTTT; cdr3_aa: CASSPRRDYNSPLHF; cdr3_length: 15; d_call: .; clone_size: .; j_call: TRBJ1-6; v_call: TRBV7-9